This T cell receptor beta chain is from a study of tumor and adjacent non-tumor tissue in lung cancer. Study summary: The patients, 10 to 11 men and a few women, were about 31 to 76 with stage I to III disease. Study conclusions and caveats: Tumor repertoires had a smaller top 100 clone share than normal lung.

RNA was extracted from bulk tissue without any cell sorting. Of note for this clonotype: Its matching antigen is unknown. A much larger clonotype is one base distant, so this may be a read error.

The CDR3 has 12 amino acids. V lost 6 bases and J 6 bases, leaving 11 bases between the germline ends. Three rounds of nested PCR, following a modified ARM-PCR protocol, produced the TCRbeta library. TCRdb re-called the multiplex PCR reads through MiXCR, storing one row per CDR3 protein. The table includes 68,000 or so distinct CDR3 sequences, just under 60% detected once. The sample taken for sequencing was lung tumor tissue. This receptor was obtained from a man between 45 and 60 years old with non-small cell lung cancer. This chain joins TRBV12-3 or TRBV12-4 and TRBJ1-2; D ambiguous. The DNA for the CDR3 is TGTGCCAGCAGAGGGCGGAACCATGGCTACACCTTC. It specifies CASRGRNHGYTF.